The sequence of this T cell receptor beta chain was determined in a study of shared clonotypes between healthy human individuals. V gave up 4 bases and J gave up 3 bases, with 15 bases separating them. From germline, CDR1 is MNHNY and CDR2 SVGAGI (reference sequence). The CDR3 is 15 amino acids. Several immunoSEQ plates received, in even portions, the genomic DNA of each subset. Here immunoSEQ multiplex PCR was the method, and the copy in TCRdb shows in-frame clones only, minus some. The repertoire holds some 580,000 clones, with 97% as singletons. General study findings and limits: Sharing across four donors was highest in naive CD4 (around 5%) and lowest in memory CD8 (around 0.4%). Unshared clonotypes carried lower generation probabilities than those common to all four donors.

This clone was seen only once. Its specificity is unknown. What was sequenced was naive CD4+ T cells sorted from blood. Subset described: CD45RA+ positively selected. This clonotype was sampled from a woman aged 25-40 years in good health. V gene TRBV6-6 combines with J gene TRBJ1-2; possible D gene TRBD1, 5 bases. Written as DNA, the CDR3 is TGTGCCAGCAGTTGGGGCCCCCCCGATGACTATGGCTACACCTTC. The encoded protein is CASSWGPPDDYGYTF.